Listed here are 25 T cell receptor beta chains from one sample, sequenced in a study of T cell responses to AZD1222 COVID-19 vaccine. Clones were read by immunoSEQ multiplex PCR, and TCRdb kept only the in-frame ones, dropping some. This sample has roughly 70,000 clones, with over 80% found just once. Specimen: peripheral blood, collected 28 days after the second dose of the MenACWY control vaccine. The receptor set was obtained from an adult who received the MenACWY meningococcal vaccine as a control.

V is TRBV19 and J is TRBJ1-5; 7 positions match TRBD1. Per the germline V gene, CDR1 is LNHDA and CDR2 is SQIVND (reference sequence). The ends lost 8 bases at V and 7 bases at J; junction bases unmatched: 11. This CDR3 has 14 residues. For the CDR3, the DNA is TGTGCCAGTGCTACCTACAGGGGTGGGCAGCCCCAGCATTTT. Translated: CASATYRGGQPQHF.

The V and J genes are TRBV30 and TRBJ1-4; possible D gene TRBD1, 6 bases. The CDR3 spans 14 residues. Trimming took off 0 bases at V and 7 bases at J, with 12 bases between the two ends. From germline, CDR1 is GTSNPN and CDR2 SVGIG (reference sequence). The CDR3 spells CAWSVQGGGEKLFF. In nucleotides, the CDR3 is TGTGCCTGGAGTGTACAAGGGGGAGGTGAAAAACTGTTTTTT.

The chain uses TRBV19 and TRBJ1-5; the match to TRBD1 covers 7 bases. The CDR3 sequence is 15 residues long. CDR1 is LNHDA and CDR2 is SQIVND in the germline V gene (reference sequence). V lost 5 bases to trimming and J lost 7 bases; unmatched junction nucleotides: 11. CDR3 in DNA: TGTGCCAGTAGTGAGGGGAGAGGGGGCGGCCAGCCCCAGCATTTT. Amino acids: CASSEGRGGGQPQHF.

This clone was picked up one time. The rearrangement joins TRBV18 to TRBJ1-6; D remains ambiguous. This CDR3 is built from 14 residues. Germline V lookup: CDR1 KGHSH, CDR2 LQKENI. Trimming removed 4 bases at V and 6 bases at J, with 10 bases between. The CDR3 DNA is TGTGCCAGCTCACTCGAGGAGGGTAATTCACCCCTCCACTTT. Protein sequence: CASSLEEGNSPLHF.

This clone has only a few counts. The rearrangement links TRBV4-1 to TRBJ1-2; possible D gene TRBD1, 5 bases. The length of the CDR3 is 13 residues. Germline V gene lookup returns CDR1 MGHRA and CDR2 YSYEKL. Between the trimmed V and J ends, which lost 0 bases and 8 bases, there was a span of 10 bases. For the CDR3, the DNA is TGCGCCAGCAGCCAAGAGGGGACCGCGGGCTACACCTTC. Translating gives CASSQEGTAGYTF.

The CDR3 loop reads CASSQGAGKYF. The DNA of the CDR3 is TGTGCCAGCAGCCAAGGGGCGGGAAAGTACTTC. The J gene is TRBJ2-4, the V gene TRBV6-5; D may be TRBD2 (6 bases). V was pared by 6 bases and J by 14 bases, with 14 bases between. The V gene's germline CDR1 is MNHEY and CDR2 SVGAGI. This CDR3 has 11 amino acids.

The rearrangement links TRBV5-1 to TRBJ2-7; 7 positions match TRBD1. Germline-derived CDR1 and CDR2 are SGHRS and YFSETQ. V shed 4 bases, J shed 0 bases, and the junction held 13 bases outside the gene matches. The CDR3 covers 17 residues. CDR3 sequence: CASSRNLPGQNSYEQYF. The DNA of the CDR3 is TGCGCCAGCAGCCGGAACCTCCCGGGACAGAACTCCTACGAGCAGTACTTC.

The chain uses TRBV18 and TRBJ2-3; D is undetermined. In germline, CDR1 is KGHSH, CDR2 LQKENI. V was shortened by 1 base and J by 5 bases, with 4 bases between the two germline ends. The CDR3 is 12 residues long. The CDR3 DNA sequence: TGTGCCAGCTCACCACTTGGAGATACGCAGTATTTT. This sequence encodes CASSPLGDTQYF.

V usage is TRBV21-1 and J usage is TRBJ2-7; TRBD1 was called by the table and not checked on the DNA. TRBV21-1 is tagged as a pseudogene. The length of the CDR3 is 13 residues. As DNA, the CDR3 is TGTGCCAGCACGGCTAAACAGATCTACGAGCAGTACTTC. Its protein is CASTAKQIYEQYF.

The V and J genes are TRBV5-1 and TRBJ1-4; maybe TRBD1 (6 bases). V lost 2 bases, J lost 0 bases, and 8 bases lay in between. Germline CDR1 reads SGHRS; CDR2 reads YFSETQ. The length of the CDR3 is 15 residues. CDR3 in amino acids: CASSFRQATNEKLFF. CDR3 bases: TGCGCCAGCAGCTTCCGACAGGCAACTAATGAAAAACTGTTTTTT.

The CDR3 nucleotides read TGTGCCAGCAGTGAGACAGGGGGTCAGCCCCAGCATTTT. It is translated as CASSETGGQPQHF. The rearrangement joins TRBV6-1 to TRBJ1-5, with TRBD1 matching 9 bases. Germline V gives CDR1 MNHNS, CDR2 SASEGT. The V and J ends lost 3 bases and 6 bases, in that order; junction bases with no gene match: 0. This CDR3 is built from 13 residues.

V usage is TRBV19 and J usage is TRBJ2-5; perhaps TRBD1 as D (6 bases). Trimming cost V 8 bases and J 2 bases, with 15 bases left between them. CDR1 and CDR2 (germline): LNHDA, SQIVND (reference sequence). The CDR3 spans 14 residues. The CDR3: CASGEGHLQETQYF. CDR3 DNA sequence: TGTGCCAGTGGAGAGGGACACCTTCAAGAGACCCAGTACTTC. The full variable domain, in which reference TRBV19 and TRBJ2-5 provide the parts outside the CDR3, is DGGITQSPKYLFRKEGQNVTLSCEQNLNHDAMYWYRQDPGQGLRLIYYSQIVNDFQKGDIAEGYSVSREKKESFPLTVTSAQKNPTAFYLCASGEGHLQETQYFGPGTRLLVL.

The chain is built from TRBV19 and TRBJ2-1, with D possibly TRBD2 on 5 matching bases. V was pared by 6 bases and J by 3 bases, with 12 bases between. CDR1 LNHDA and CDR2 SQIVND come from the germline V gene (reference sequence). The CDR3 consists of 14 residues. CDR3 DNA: TGTGCCAGTAGGGAGACTACCGTCTACAATGAGCAGTTCTTC. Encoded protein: CASRETTVYNEQFF.

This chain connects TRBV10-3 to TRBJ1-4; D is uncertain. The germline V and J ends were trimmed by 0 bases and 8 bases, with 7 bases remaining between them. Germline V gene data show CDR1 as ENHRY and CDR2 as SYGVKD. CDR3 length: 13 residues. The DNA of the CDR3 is TGTGCCATCAGTGAGTCAAATTCCGAAAAACTGTTTTTT. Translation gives CAISESNSEKLFF.

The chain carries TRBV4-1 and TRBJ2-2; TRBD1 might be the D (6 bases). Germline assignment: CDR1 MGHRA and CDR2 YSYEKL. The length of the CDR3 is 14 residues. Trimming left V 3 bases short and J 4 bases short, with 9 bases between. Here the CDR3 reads CASSQGRGTGELFF. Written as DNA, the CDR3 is TGCGCCAGCAGCCAGGGCAGGGGCACCGGGGAGCTGTTTTTT.

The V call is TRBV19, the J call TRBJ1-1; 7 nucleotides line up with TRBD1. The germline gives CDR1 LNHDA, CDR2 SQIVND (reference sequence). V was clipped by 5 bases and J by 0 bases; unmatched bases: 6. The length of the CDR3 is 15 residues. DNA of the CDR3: TGTGCCAGTAGTGGGGACAGCACAATGAACACTGAAGCTTTCTTT. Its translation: CASSGDSTMNTEAFF.

As DNA, the CDR3 is TGCGCCAGCAGCTTGACGGGAGTGTCCTACGAGCAGTACTTC. It yields the protein CASSLTGVSYEQYF. The J gene is TRBJ2-7, the V gene TRBV5-1, with D perhaps TRBD2 (6 bases). This CDR3 has 14 amino acids. CDR1 SGHRS and CDR2 YFSETQ come from the germline V gene. Trimming shortened V by 1 base and J by 1 base, and 9 bases separated the two germline ends.

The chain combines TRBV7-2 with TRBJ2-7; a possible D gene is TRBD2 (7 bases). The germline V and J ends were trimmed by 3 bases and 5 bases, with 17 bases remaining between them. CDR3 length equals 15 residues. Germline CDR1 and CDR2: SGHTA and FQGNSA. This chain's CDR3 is CASSFKGEGVHEQYF. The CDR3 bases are TGTGCCAGCAGCTTTAAGGGGGAGGGAGTCCACGAGCAGTACTTC.

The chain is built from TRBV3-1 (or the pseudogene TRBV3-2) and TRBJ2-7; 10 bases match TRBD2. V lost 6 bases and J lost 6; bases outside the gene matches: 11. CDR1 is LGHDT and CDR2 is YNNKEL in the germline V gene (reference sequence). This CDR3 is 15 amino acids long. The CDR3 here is CASRGTSVGFVEQYF. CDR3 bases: TGTGCCAGCAGGGGGACTAGCGTGGGGTTTGTCGAGCAGTACTTC.

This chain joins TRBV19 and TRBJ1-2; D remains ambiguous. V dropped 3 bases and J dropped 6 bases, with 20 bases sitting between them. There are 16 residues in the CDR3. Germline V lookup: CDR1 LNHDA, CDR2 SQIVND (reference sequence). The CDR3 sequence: CASSMGSPAVKDGYTF. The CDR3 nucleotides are TGTGCCAGTAGTATGGGGTCCCCAGCCGTAAAAGATGGCTACACCTTC. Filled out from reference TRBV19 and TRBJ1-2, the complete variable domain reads DGGITQSPKYLFRKEGQNVTLSCEQNLNHDAMYWYRQDPGQGLRLIYYSQIVNDFQKGDIAEGYSVSREKKESFPLTVTSAQKNPTAFYLCASSMGSPAVKDGYTFGSGTRLTVV.

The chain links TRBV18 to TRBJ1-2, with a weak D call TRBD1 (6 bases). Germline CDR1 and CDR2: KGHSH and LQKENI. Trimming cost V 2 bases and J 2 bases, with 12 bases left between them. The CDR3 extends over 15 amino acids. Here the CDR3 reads CASSPGGQPNYGYTF. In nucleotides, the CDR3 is TGTGCCAGCTCACCAGGTGGACAGCCGAACTATGGCTACACCTTC.

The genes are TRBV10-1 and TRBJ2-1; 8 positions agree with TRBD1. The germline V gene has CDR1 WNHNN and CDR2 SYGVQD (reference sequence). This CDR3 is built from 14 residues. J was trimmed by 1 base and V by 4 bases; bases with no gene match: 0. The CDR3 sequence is CASSGTGSYNEQFF. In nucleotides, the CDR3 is TGCGCCAGCAGTGGGACAGGGTCCTACAATGAGCAGTTCTTC.

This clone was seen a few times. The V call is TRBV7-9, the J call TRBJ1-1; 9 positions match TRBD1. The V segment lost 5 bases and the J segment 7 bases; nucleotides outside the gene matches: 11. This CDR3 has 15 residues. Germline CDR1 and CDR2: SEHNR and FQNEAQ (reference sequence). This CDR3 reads CASSPPSQGAYEAFF. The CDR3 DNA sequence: TGTGCCAGCAGCCCCCCCTCACAGGGGGCATATGAAGCTTTCTTT.

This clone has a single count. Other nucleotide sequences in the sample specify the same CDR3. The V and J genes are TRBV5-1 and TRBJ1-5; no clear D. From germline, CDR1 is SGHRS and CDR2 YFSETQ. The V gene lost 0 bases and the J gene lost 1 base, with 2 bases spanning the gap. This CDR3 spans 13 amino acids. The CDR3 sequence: CASSLGSNQPQHF. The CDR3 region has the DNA TGCGCCAGCAGCTTGGGAAGCAATCAGCCCCAGCATTTT.

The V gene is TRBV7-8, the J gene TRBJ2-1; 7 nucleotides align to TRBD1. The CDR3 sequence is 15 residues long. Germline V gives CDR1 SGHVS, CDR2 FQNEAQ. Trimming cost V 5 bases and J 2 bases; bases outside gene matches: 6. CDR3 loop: CASSPGTATYNEQFF. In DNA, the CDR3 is TGTGCCAGCAGCCCTGGGACAGCCACCTACAATGAGCAGTTCTTC.